This paragraph covers one T cell receptor (beta chain) sequence. The data originate from a study of blood T cell repertoires in COVID-19. Study-wide background: T cells, B-cell-depleted T cells, or PBMCs supplied cDNA or gDNA.

Germline V gene lookup returns CDR1 LGHNT and CDR2 FRNRAP. V lost 3 bases and J lost 0, with 5 bases in between. The CDR3 covers 14 residues. In the authors' methods: Using reference gene primer amplification, nucleated cell counts were estimated. The assay was immunoSEQ multiplex PCR, and TCRdb's table has in-frame clones only and misses some. V and J calls and clone size are those listed in that table; D and trimming were worked out from the DNA. The table has roughly 180,000 clones, approximately 85% seen once. The sequenced sample consisted of peripheral blood. This TCR came from a woman aged 55-70 years with acute or convalescent COVID-19. V and J are TRBV12-5 and TRBJ2-2; D ambiguous. CDR3 nucleotide sequence: TGTGCTAGTGGTTTTCCGGCGAACACCGGGGAGCTGTTTTTT. It specifies CASGFPANTGELFF.